This T cell receptor (beta chain) was recorded in a study of T cells in Graves' hyperthyroidism and ophthalmopathy. Exclusion of patients followed from uncontrolled infection, other autoimmune disease, pregnancy or lactation. Together with thyroid ultrasound, orbital computed tomography, serum thyroxine and TRAb, clinical symptoms were used for diagnoses. Researchers amplified the TCR beta CDR3 regions from RNA transcripts. First-round RT-PCR with HTBI primers amplified the TCR CDR3 region. TCRdb reprocessed the multiplex PCR reads via MiXCR and lists one record per CDR3 protein. This table has more than 350,000 distinct CDR3 sequences, just under 15% appearing once. Germline V gives CDR1 SGHKS, CDR2 YYEKEE (reference sequence). This CDR3 is 18 amino acids long. The ends lost 2 bases at V and 0 bases at J; junction bases unmatched: 13. This clonotype showed up just a few times.

Specimen: blood. The chain carries TRBV5-5 and TRBJ2-7; 8 bases match TRBD1. This TCR derives from a woman aged 30 to 39 with Graves' hyperthyroidism. Written as DNA, the CDR3 is TGTGCCAGCAGCTTATCTTTAACCGGGACAGGCCTCTCCTACGAGCAGTACTTC. Encoded protein: CASSLSLTGTGLSYEQYF. The complete variable domain, with remaining parts taken from reference TRBV5-5 and TRBJ2-7, reads DAGVTQSPTHLIKTRGQQVTLRCSPISGHKSVSWYQQVLGQGPQFIFQYYEKEERGRGNFPDRFSARQFPNYSSELNVNALLLGDSALYLCASSLSLTGTGLSYEQYFGPGTRLTVT.